This T cell receptor beta chain was observed in a study of shared clonotypes between healthy human individuals. Per germline, CDR1 SGDLS and CDR2 YYNGEE. The CDR3 spans 13 residues. V lost 6 bases to trimming and J lost 7 bases, with 13 bases between them. Per the study methods: Sequence data from immunoSEQ were junction-only and lacked quality scores; consequently, filtering differed. The protocol was immunoSEQ multiplex PCR, while the TCRdb copy is restricted to in-frame clones and leaves out a portion. For V, J and clone size, that table is used; D and trimming come from the DNA. The data contain approximately 350,000 clones, about 97% of them seen just once; the ten biggest clones take up 0.32%. Whole-study results and caveats: Genetic and exposure-history diversity was limited by the small donor number. It was expected that sequencing depth would affect clonotype sharing among donors.

Concerning this clone: Its antigen remains unidentified.

This TCR was recovered from a man younger than 40 in good health. J is TRBJ2-2 and V is TRBV9; no clear D. The sequenced material came from memory CD8+ T cells sorted from blood. Subset described: CD45RO+ cells pooled with CCR7-negative TemRA cells. Here the CDR3 reads CASTGRSNGELFF. CDR3 coding DNA: TGTGCCAGCACCGGAAGGTCCAACGGGGAGCTGTTTTTT. The full variable domain, rest sourced from reference TRBV9 and TRBJ2-2, is DSGVTQTPKHLITATGQRVTLRCSPRSGDLSVYWYQQSLDQGLQFLIQYYNGEERAKGNILERFSAQQFPDLHSELNLSSLELGDSALYFCASTGRSNGELFFGEGSRLTVL.